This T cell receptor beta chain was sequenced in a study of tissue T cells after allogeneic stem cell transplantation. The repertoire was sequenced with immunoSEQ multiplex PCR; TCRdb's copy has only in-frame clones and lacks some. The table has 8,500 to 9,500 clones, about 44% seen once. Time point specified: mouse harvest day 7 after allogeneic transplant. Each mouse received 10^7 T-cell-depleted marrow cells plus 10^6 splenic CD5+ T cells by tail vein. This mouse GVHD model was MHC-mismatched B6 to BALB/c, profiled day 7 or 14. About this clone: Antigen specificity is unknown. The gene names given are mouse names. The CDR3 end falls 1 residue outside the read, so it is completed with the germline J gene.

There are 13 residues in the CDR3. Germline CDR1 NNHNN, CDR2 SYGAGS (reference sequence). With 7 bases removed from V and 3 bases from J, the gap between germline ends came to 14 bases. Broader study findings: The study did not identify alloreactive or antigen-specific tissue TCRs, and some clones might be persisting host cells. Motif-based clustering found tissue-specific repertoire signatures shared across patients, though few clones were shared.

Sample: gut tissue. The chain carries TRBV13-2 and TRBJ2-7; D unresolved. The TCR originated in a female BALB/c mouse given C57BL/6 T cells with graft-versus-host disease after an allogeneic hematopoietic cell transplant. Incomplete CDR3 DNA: TGTGCCAGCTCACCCGGGAGTTTCTATGAACAGTAC. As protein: CASSPGSFYEQY. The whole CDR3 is CASSPGSFYEQYF.